One sample yielded the 16 T cell receptor beta chains listed below, sequenced in a study of PD-1 blockade in classical Hodgkin lymphoma (dated by TCRdb to 2019 to 2021). Explained via the paper, the time point label denotes: cycle 1 day 1 (C1D1), immediately before nivolumab initiation. All trial patients had relapsed after autologous stem cell transplantation, with cohorts A, B and C differing in prior brentuximab vedotin exposure. Receptor amplification or capture employed the immunoSEQ multiplex PCR assay. Here the immuneACCESS table is served through TCRdb, limited to in-frame sequences with V and J called. Missing clones are a known gap in these copies; in checked studies unresolved V genes cover under half, and the rest lacks a known reason. This sample comprises about 76,000 clones, about nine tenths of them detected only once. 20% to 25% of the sample rests with the top ten. This sample comprised peripheral blood mononuclear cells (PBMCs), obtained at baseline. The receptors were sampled from a human donor with classical Hodgkin lymphoma.

Comments on this clone: Germline is not matched at one junction end, which may reflect a read error. This rearrangement joins TRBV6-4 to TRBJ2-2; D is uncertain. The CDR3 is 14 amino acids. Germline CDR1 is MRHNA and CDR2 is SNTAGT. The CDR3 loop is CASRENFGPGELFF. CDR3 sequence (DNA): TGTGCCAGCCGTGAGAATTTTGGCCCCGGGGAGCTGTTTTTT.

The chain employs TRBV6-5 and TRBJ1-2; 7 bases agree with TRBD1. Trimming removed 4 bases from V and 3 bases from J; junction bases left unmatched: 2. This CDR3 has 13 amino acids. From germline, CDR1 is MNHEY and CDR2 SVGAGI. The CDR3, as DNA: TGTGCCAGCAGTTCACAGGGGCACTATGGCTACACCTTC. Protein sequence: CASSSQGHYGYTF.

The rearrangement joins TRBV5-1 to TRBJ1-5; 8 bases line up with TRBD1. Trimming took 0 bases from V and 6 from J; bases not matched to a gene: 5. This CDR3 has 15 amino acids. The germline CDR1 and CDR2 sequences are SGHRS and YFSETQ. The CDR3 nucleotides read TGCGCCAGCAGCTTGGAAGGGGACAGGAGTCAGCCCCAGCATTTT. Protein: CASSLEGDRSQPQHF.

The V and J genes are TRBV7-9 and TRBJ2-1; TRBD2 aligns across 10 bases. Looked up from germline, CDR1 is SEHNR and CDR2 is FQNEAQ (reference sequence). The CDR3 runs 16 residues. V lost 5 bases, J lost 3 bases, and 7 bases stayed unmatched. The CDR3 DNA follows: TGTGCCAGCAGCCCAGAGACTAGCGGGTTCTACAATGAGCAGTTCTTC. Encoded protein: CASSPETSGFYNEQFF. Complete variable domain (other parts from reference TRBV7-9 and TRBJ2-1): DTGVSQNPRHKITKRGQNVTFRCDPISEHNRLYWYRQTLGQGPEFLTYFQNEAQLEKSRLLSDRFSAERPKGSFSTLEIQRTEQGDSAMYLCASSPETSGFYNEQFFGPGTRLTVL.

The rearrangement links TRBV27 to TRBJ2-1; D is tentatively TRBD1 or TRBD2 (5 bases each). The germline gives CDR1 MNHEY, CDR2 SMNVEV (reference sequence). Trimming took 5 bases from V and 5 from J, leaving 10 bases between them. The CDR3 length is 13 residues. CDR3 sequence: CASSLLGDNEQFF. CDR3 sequence (DNA): TGTGCCAGCAGTCTGCTGGGGGACAATGAGCAGTTCTTC.

In DNA form, the CDR3 reads TGTGCCAGCAGTTTAAGGCCGGGCAGGGACTATGGCTACACCTTC. Its translation: CASSLRPGRDYGYTF. The V gene is TRBV27, the J gene TRBJ1-2; possibly TRBD1 for D (5 bases). The CDR3 covers 15 residues. The germline V gene has CDR1 MNHEY and CDR2 SMNVEV (reference sequence). Trimming shortened V by 2 bases and J by 3 bases, and 13 bases separated the two germline ends.

The chain employs TRBV28 and TRBJ2-4, with D tentatively TRBD1 (5 bases). Germline values: CDR1 MDHEN, CDR2 SYDVKM. V dropped 8 bases and J dropped 2 bases, with 10 bases sitting between them. CDR3 length: 13 residues. The CDR3 coding sequence is TGTGCCAGCGCAGGGCACTCCAAAAACATTCAGTACTTC. It encodes CASAGHSKNIQYF.

The chain joins TRBV6-5 to TRBJ2-1, with D hard to call. Looked up from germline, CDR1 is MNHEY and CDR2 is SVGAGI. This CDR3 contains 12 residues. Between the trimmed V and J ends, which lost 7 bases and 1 base, there was a span of 5 bases. In DNA, the CDR3 is TGTGCCAGCATCGGGTCCTACAATGAGCAGTTCTTC. Residues: CASIGSYNEQFF.

V is TRBV2 and J is TRBJ2-5; D possibly corresponds to TRBD1 (6 bases). Trimming shortened V by 4 bases and J by 3 bases, and 15 bases separated the two germline ends. Germline V CDR1 and CDR2: SNHLY, FYNNEI. This CDR3 is 15 amino acids long. Written as DNA, the CDR3 is TGTGCCAGCAGTGCCCAGGGACAATCGAAAGAGACCCAGTACTTC. It specifies CASSAQGQSKETQYF.

This clone was seen a handful of times. The chain links TRBV30 to TRBJ2-7, with TRBD2 identical over 9 bases. This CDR3 has 16 amino acids. Germline CDR1 is GTSNPN and CDR2 is SVGIG (reference sequence). V was pared by 3 bases and J by 0 bases, with 9 bases of the junction left unmatched. The CDR3 DNA is TGTGCCTGGAGGGAGGGACTAGCACCGAGCTCCTACGAGCAGTACTTC. It codes for CAWREGLAPSSYEQYF.

CDR3 in amino acids: CASSQDRGNTIYF. The CDR3 DNA reads as TGTGCCAGCAGCCAGGACAGGGGAAACACCATATATTTT. V and J are TRBV7-2 and TRBJ1-3; 7 nucleotides line up with TRBD1. The V gene end was trimmed by 5 bases and the J gene end by 4 bases; junction bases not matched to a gene: 2. Per the germline V gene, CDR1 is SGHTA and CDR2 is FQGNSA. The CDR3 extends over 13 amino acids. The full variable domain, with the rest looked up from reference TRBV7-2 and TRBJ1-3, is GAGVSQSPSNKVTEKGKDVELRCDPISGHTALYWYRQSLGQGLEFLIYFQGNSAPDKSGLPSDRFSAERTGGSVSTLTIQRTQQEDSAVYLCASSQDRGNTIYFGEGSWLTVV.

The rearrangement links TRBV2 to TRBJ2-5; 9 bases are shared with TRBD1. J lost 4 bases, V lost 7 bases, and 7 bases had no gene match. The germline V gene has CDR1 SNHLY and CDR2 FYNNEI. This CDR3 region has 14 residues. CDR3 residues: CASIWTGVAETQYF. The CDR3 DNA is TGTGCCAGCATATGGACAGGGGTTGCAGAGACCCAGTACTTC. The full variable domain, its missing parts supplied by reference TRBV2 and TRBJ2-5, is EPEVTQTPSHQVTQMGQEVILRCVPISNHLYFYWYRQILGQKVEFLVSFYNNEISEKSEIFDDQFSVERPDGSNFTLKIRSTKLEDSAMYFCASIWTGVAETQYFGPGTRLLVL.

This chain connects TRBV10-2 to TRBJ1-5; 8 bases align to TRBD1. Germline lookup yields CDR1 WSHSY and CDR2 SAAADI. CDR3 length: 14 residues. With V trimmed by 6 bases and J by 4 bases, 5 bases remained unmatched. The CDR3 DNA sequence: TGCGCCAGCAGGAAAGGACAGGGAAATCAGCCCCAGCATTTT. Its translation is CASRKGQGNQPQHF.

In this sample, this clone turned up a few times. The J gene is TRBJ1-5, the V gene TRBV2; no clear D gene. Germline loops: CDR1 SNHLY, CDR2 FYNNEI. V was clipped by 0 bases and J by 1 base, with 4 bases between them. The CDR3 is 14 amino acids. In DNA form, the CDR3 reads TGTGCCAGCAGTGAAGCAGGGAGCAATCAGCCCCAGCATTTT. As protein: CASSEAGSNQPQHF.

As concerns this clone: The junction shows a germline mismatch at one end, possibly a read error. This chain joins TRBV2 and TRBJ1-1, with D possibly being TRBD1 (6 bases). This CDR3 has 15 amino acids. Germline V gives CDR1 SNHLY, CDR2 FYNNEI. CDR3 in amino acids: CASSEVSQGNAEAFF. The CDR3 bases are TGTGCCAGCAGTGAAGTTAGTCAGGGGAACGCTGAAGCTTTCTTT.

This chain uses TRBV2 with TRBJ2-3; no clear D gene. The CDR3 totals 13 residues. The V and J ends lost 4 bases and 1 base respectively, with 6 bases between them. CDR1 SNHLY and CDR2 FYNNEI come from the germline V gene. The CDR3, as DNA: TGTGCCAGCAGTGTCGAGGGCACAGATACGCAGTATTTT. Translating gives CASSVEGTDTQYF.